This TCR beta chain originates from a study of T cells in Graves' hyperthyroidism and ophthalmopathy. TCR beta CDR3 regions were amplified from RNA. The HTBI set primed first-round TCR CDR3 RT-PCR. TCRdb used MiXCR to reprocess the multiplex PCR reads, holding one entry per CDR3 protein. The sample includes under 350,000 distinct CDR3 sequences, approximately 18% seen only once; the top ten take under 55%. Broader study findings: The model predicted ophthalmopathy a median roughly 6.5 months before onset.

As to this clonotype: Its antigen remains unknown.

The sample taken for sequencing was blood. This clonotype was sampled from a woman in her forties or fifties with Graves' hyperthyroidism.

The CDR3 coding sequence is TGTGCCAGCAGTTACAGGCCGGGCGAAAAACTGTTTTTT. This sequence encodes CASSYRPGEKLFF. The V call is TRBV6-5, the J call TRBJ1-4; D unresolved. Germline V gene lookup returns CDR1 MNHEY and CDR2 SVGAGI. The CDR3 loop spans 13 amino acids. Deletions cut 2 bases from V and 8 bases from J, with 9 bases between.